This T cell receptor beta chain stems from a study of radiotherapy plus CTLA-4 blockade in lung cancer. Study results and caveats: Reports state that early shifts in blood T cell clones, with interferon-beta, best predicted response. In blood, tumor-derived TCR clones expanded after radiotherapy plus ipilimumab.

This CDR3 contains 15 residues. With V trimmed by 3 bases and J by 5 bases, 7 bases remained unmatched. Germline V gene lookup returns CDR1 KGHSH and CDR2 LQKENI. This clone has a single count. Its cognate antigen is unknown. Some clones are missing from TCRdb's copy, which holds only in-frame ones; the method was immunoSEQ multiplex PCR. The data show roughly 62,000 clones, roughly 76% seen once. The genes are TRBV18 and TRBJ1-3; 7 bases map to TRBD1. The sample in question was peripheral blood, obtained from a patient treated with radiotherapy plus ipilimumab. This TCR was recovered from a human donor with non-small cell lung cancer who had a complete response to radiotherapy plus ipilimumab. DNA of the CDR3: TGTGCCAGCTCACCCTCTGGGACAGTAAGAAACACCATATATTTT. The encoded protein is CASSPSGTVRNTIYF.